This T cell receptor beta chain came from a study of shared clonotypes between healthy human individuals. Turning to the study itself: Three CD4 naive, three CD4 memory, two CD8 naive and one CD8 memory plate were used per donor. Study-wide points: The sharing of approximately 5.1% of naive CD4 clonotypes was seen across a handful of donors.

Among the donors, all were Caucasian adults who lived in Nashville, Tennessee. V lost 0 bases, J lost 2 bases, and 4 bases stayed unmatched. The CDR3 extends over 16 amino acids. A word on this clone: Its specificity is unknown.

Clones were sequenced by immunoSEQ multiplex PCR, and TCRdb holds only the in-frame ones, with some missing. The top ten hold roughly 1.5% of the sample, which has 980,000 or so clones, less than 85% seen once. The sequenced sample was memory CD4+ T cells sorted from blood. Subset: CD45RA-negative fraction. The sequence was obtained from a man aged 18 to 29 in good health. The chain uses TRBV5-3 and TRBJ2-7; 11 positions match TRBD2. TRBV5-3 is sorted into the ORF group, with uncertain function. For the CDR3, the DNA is TGTGCCAGAAGCTTGGGACTAGCGGGGAGCACCTACGAGCAGTACTTC. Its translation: CARSLGLAGSTYEQYF.